The next 14 T cell receptor beta chains were all read from a single sample in a study of shared clonotypes between healthy human individuals. Produced via immunoSEQ multiplex PCR; TCRdb's table is partial and in-frame only. This sample has about 470,000 clones, with around 79% found just once. Sequencing used PBMCs. All receptors derive from a woman aged 35 to 49 in good health. Some clones in this sample may be carry-over from other donors' samples.

The chain carries TRBV10-3 and TRBJ1-1; D might be TRBD1 (5 bases). Germline loops: CDR1 ENHRY, CDR2 SYGVKD. CDR3 length: 15 amino acids. V gave up 7 bases and J gave up 0 bases, with 15 bases separating them. The CDR3 is CAIKRGTDMNTEAFF. CDR3 DNA sequence: TGTGCCATCAAGCGCGGGACGGATATGAACACTGAAGCTTTCTTT.

In its sample, this clone was seen a few times. V gene TRBV6-5 combines with J gene TRBJ2-5; tentative D call: TRBD1 (5 bases). CDR1 and CDR2 (germline): MNHEY, SVGAGI. Trimming left V 0 bases short and J 5 bases short, with 13 bases between. This CDR3 region has 15 residues. In DNA form, the CDR3 reads TGTGCCAGCAGTTACTCCGGAACAGGCCGGGAGACCCAGTACTTC. Its translation is CASSYSGTGRETQYF.

The J gene is TRBJ2-7, the V gene TRBV6-5, with D perhaps matching TRBD1 or TRBD2 (6 bases each). Germline V gene data show CDR1 as MNHEY and CDR2 as SVGAGI. The germline V and J ends were trimmed by 8 bases and 3 bases, with 14 bases remaining between them. CDR3 length: 13 residues. CDR3 coding DNA: TGTGCCAGCGGATACAGGGAGGACTACGAGCAGTACTTC. It translates to CASGYREDYEQYF.

The gene calls are TRBV4-2 and TRBJ2-3; the match to TRBD2 covers 7 bases. Germline V gene data show CDR1 as LGHNA and CDR2 as YNFKEQ. The CDR3 sequence is 16 residues long. V trimming: 6 bases; J trimming: 6 bases; junction bases outside the gene matches: 15. CDR3 sequence (DNA): TGTGCCAGCAGACAAATTCCGGGACTAACGGCGGATACGCAGTATTTT. Translating gives CASRQIPGLTADTQYF.

This clone was seen just once. The chain combines TRBV6-1 with TRBJ2-7, with TRBD2 matching over 12 bases. Germline-derived CDR1 and CDR2 are MNHNS and SASEGT. With 5 bases clipped from V and 4 bases from J, the junction kept 6 bases outside the gene matches. This CDR3 is built from 15 residues. CDR3 in DNA: TGTGCCAGCAGTTGGGCTAGCGGGAGGGGATACGAGCAGTACTTC. Its translation: CASSWASGRGYEQYF.

This sequence joins TRBV27 and TRBJ1-5; D not certain. CDR3 length equals 13 residues. Germline CDR1 MNHEY, CDR2 SMNVEV (reference sequence). V was cut by 5 bases and J by 2 bases, with 7 bases left in between. This CDR3 reads CASSPTRNQPQHF. Written as DNA, the CDR3 is TGTGCCAGCAGTCCCACGCGCAATCAGCCCCAGCATTTT.

This clone was seen once. The same CDR3 also results from other DNA sequences found in this sample. The gene calls are TRBV7-9 and TRBJ2-7; D uncertain. Germline V gives CDR1 SEHNR, CDR2 FQNEAQ (reference sequence). V dropped 0 bases and J dropped 0 bases, with 3 bases sitting between them. The CDR3 loop spans 13 amino acids. The CDR3 loop reads CASSLASSYEQYF. DNA for the CDR3: TGTGCCAGCAGCTTAGCCAGCTCCTACGAGCAGTACTTC.

The rearrangement joins TRBV29-1 to TRBJ2-3, with D maybe TRBD2 (5 bases). Germline CDR1 is SQVTM and CDR2 is ANQGSEA. The CDR3 consists of 13 residues. The V end lost 3 bases, the J end lost 2 bases, and 9 bases lay between the germline ends. CDR3 sequence (DNA): TGCAGCGTTGACGAGGGCTACACAGATACGCAGTATTTT. As protein: CSVDEGYTDTQYF.

V is TRBV27 and J is TRBJ2-7, with TRBD2 identical over 8 bases. Germline V lookup: CDR1 MNHEY, CDR2 SMNVEV (reference sequence). This CDR3 has 16 residues. V shed 5 bases and J 1 base; nucleotides not matched to a gene: 10. The CDR3 DNA follows: TGTGCCAGCAGTCTCCATGGAGCGGGAGCATCCTACGAGCAGTACTTC. This codes for CASSLHGAGASYEQYF.

The V and J genes are TRBV14 and TRBJ2-5; D may be TRBD2 (5 bases). The J call may be wrong; the DNA end is better matched by TRBJ2-7. The length of the CDR3 is 12 residues. Germline CDR1 SGHDN, CDR2 FVKESK. Here the CDR3 DNA reads TGTGCCAGCGGGAGAAGCTCCTACGAGCAGTACTTC. This sequence encodes CASGRSSYEQYF.

This sequence joins TRBV30 and TRBJ2-7; 15 bases line up with TRBD2. Germline V gene sequence: CDR1 GTSNPN, CDR2 SVGIG (reference sequence). V shed 3 bases and J 3 bases; nucleotides not matched to a gene: 15. CDR3 size: 19 residues. In DNA, the CDR3 is TGTGCCTGGAGGGCCTCCTTGGGACTAGCGGGAGGTAGGGGCTACGAGCAGTACTTC. This gives the protein CAWRASLGLAGGRGYEQYF.

The chain employs TRBV5-1 and TRBJ2-3; D uncertain. V was cut by 3 bases and J by 5 bases, with 7 bases left in between. Germline CDR1 and CDR2: SGHRS and YFSETQ. The CDR3 extends over 12 amino acids. CDR3 DNA: TGCGCCAGCAGCTATCACCAAGATACGCAGTATTTT. Protein sequence: CASSYHQDTQYF.

This clone was seen more than once but under ten times. The sample holds other DNA sequences that translate to the same CDR3. V gene TRBV7-3 combines with J gene TRBJ2-5; the D gene could be TRBD1 or TRBD2 (5 bases each). V lost 1 base and J lost 3, with 9 bases in between. From germline, CDR1 is SGHTA and CDR2 FQGTGA. The CDR3 runs to 14 residues. CDR3 amino acids: CASSLMGREETQYF. The CDR3 DNA follows: TGTGCCAGCAGCTTAATGGGACGAGAAGAGACCCAGTACTTC.

The CDR3 spells CASTIDRGDEQYF. The DNA of the CDR3 is TGTGCCAGCACAATAGACAGGGGTGACGAGCAGTACTTC. The J gene is TRBJ2-7, the V gene TRBV18, with 8 bases fitting TRBD1. Germline V lookup: CDR1 KGHSH, CDR2 LQKENI. J gave up 5 bases and V 8 bases, and 8 bases lay outside the gene matches. This CDR3 is built from 13 residues. Based on the CDR3 plus reference TRBV18 and TRBJ2-7, the full variable domain is NAGVMQNPRHLVRRRGQEARLRCSPMKGHSHVYWYRQLPEEGLKFMVYLQKENIIDESGMPKERFSAEFPKEGPSILRIQQVVRGDSAAYFCASTIDRGDEQYFGPGTRLTVT.